This paragraph covers one TCR beta chain sequence. In the original analysis: Using reference gene primer amplification, nucleated cell counts were estimated. The method was immunoSEQ multiplex PCR; TCRdb's version includes in-frame clones alone and lacks a portion of them. V and J calls and clone size follow that table, whereas D and trimming were derived from the DNA. Of hundreds of thousands of clones detected, about 89% appear once; the ten largest clones hold around 4.4%. The sample originates from a study of blood T cell repertoires in COVID-19. Across the study: Acute and convalescent COVID-19 samples came from the United States, Italy and Spain. From T cells, B-cell-depleted T cells, or PBMCs came the material, which was cDNA or gDNA.

The CDR3 contains 13 residues. V dropped 6 bases and J dropped 8 bases, with 16 bases sitting between them. Germline V gene data show CDR1 as SNHLY and CDR2 as FYNNEI. Sequences were obtained from peripheral blood. The sequence was collected from a woman under 40 with acute or convalescent COVID-19. The chain carries TRBV2 and TRBJ1-1; D not certain. The CDR3 here is CASRLTATREAFF. The CDR3 nucleotides read TGTGCCAGCAGGTTAACAGCAACCCGAGAAGCTTTCTTT.